A single sample is the source of the 8 T cell receptor beta chains below, sequenced in a study of blood T cell repertoires in COVID-19. Libraries were prepared by immunoSEQ multiplex PCR; TCRdb keeps only in-frame clonotypes and omits some of them. The sample yields around 310,000 clones, 75% to 90% seen once. Sequenced input: PBMCs or T cells enriched from blood (not recorded which). The source of these receptors is a woman aged 40 to 49 who had recovered from COVID-19.

The chain has TRBV5-6 and TRBJ2-7; TRBD1 might be the D (6 bases). CDR3 length equals 13 residues. V was trimmed by 4 bases and J by 6 bases, leaving 14 bases between them. Germline V gives CDR1 SGHDT, CDR2 YYEEEE. CDR3 region: CASSPTPGAEQYF. CDR3 nucleotides: TGTGCCAGCAGCCCTACCCCAGGGGCCGAGCAGTACTTC.

The chain is built from TRBV15 and TRBJ2-7; 12 bases are shared with TRBD1. Germline-derived CDR1 and CDR2 are LNHNV and YYDKDF (reference sequence). The ends lost 4 bases at V and 3 bases at J; junction bases unmatched: 4. The CDR3 extends over 15 amino acids. CDR3 coding DNA: TGTGCCACCAGCACCCGGGACAGGGGGCGCTACGAGCAGTACTTC. This codes for CATSTRDRGRYEQYF.

This CDR3 reads CASSSVIAEIYEQYF. The CDR3 nucleotides are TGTGCCAGCAGCTCGGTAATAGCGGAAATCTACGAGCAGTACTTC. V and J are TRBV11-2 and TRBJ2-7; weak D call: TRBD2 (6 bases). There are 15 residues in the CDR3. Trimming took 4 bases from V and 3 from J, leaving 16 bases between them. CDR1 and CDR2 from the germline V gene are SGHAT and FQNNGV.

This clone was seen only a few times. The chain carries TRBV19 and TRBJ1-1; no firm D call. CDR1 and CDR2 (germline): LNHDA, SQIVND (reference sequence). This CDR3 has 13 amino acids. The germline V and J ends were trimmed by 5 bases and 2 bases, with 9 bases remaining between them. CDR3 amino acids: CASSVQVNTEAFF. CDR3 sequence (DNA): TGTGCCAGTAGTGTGCAGGTTAACACTGAAGCTTTCTTT.

The gene calls are TRBV4-3 and TRBJ1-3; D is ambiguous. Trimming shortened V by 0 bases and J by 4 bases, and 16 bases separated the two germline ends. CDR3 size: 17 residues. Per the germline V gene, CDR1 is LGHNA and CDR2 is YSLEER. The CDR3 spells CASSQDGGGMSGNTIYF. CDR3 DNA: TGCGCCAGCAGCCAAGATGGAGGAGGAATGTCCGGAAACACCATATATTTT.

Concerning this clone: Other DNA sequences in this specimen translate into the identical CDR3. This chain joins TRBV7-3 and TRBJ2-3; 10 nucleotides agree with TRBD2. V was clipped by 6 bases and J by 3 bases; unmatched bases: 6. CDR1 is SGHTA and CDR2 is FQGTGA in the germline V gene. The CDR3 runs to 15 residues. CDR3 in DNA: TGTGCCAGCAGTCCTCGACTAGCGGGTACAGATACGCAGTATTTT. It is translated as CASSPRLAGTDTQYF. The complete variable domain, with remaining parts taken from reference TRBV7-3 and TRBJ2-3, reads GAGVSQTPSNKVTEKGKYVELRCDPISGHTALYWYRQSLGQGPEFLIYFQGTGAADDSGLPNDRFFAVRPEGSVSTLKIQRTERGDSAVYLCASSPRLAGTDTQYFGPGTRLTVL.

The genes are TRBV19 and TRBJ2-7; 10 positions agree with TRBD1. Trimming removed 1 base from V and 3 bases from J; junction bases left unmatched: 3. The germline V gene has CDR1 LNHDA and CDR2 SQIVND (reference sequence). The CDR3 loop spans 15 amino acids. The CDR3 loop reads CASSIGQGADYEQYF. As DNA, the CDR3 is TGTGCCAGTAGTATAGGACAGGGGGCAGACTACGAGCAGTACTTC.

The V gene is TRBV28, the J gene TRBJ1-2; D gene uncertain. The CDR3 totals 12 residues. Looked up from germline, CDR1 is MDHEN and CDR2 is SYDVKM. Trimming pared 6 bases from V and 4 bases from J, leaving 9 bases between. The CDR3 DNA follows: TGTGCCAGCAGGTCAGGTATCTATGGCTACACCTTC. Amino acids: CASRSGIYGYTF.